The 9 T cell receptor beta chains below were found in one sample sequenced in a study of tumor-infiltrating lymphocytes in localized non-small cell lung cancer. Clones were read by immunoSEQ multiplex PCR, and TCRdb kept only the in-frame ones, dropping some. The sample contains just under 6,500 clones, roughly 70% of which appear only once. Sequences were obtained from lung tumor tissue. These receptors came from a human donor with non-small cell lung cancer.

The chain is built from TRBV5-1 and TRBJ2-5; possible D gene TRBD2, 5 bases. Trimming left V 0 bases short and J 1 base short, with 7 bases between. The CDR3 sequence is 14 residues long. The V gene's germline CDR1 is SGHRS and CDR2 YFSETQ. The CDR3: CASSLGLAQETQYF. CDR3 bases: TGCGCCAGCAGCTTGGGTCTAGCCCAAGAGACCCAGTACTTC.

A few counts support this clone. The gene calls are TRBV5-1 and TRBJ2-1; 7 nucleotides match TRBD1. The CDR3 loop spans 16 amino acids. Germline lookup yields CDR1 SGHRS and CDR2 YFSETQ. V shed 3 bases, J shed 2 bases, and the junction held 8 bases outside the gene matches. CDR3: CASSSGPQGAYNEQFF. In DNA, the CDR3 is TGCGCCAGCAGCTCCGGGCCCCAGGGGGCCTACAATGAGCAGTTCTTC. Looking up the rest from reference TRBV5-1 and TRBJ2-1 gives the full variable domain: KAGVTQTPRYLIKTRGQQVTLSCSPISGHRSVSWYQQTPGQGLQFLFEYFSETQRNKGNFPGRFSGRQFSNSRSEMNVSTLELGDSALYLCASSSGPQGAYNEQFFGPGTRLTVL.

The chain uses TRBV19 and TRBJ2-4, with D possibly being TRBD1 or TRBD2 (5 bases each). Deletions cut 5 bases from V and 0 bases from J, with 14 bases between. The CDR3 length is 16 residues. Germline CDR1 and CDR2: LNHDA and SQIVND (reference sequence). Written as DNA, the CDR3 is TGTGCCAGTAGTTCCGGGACCGATCTAGCCAAAAACATTCAGTACTTC. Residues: CASSSGTDLAKNIQYF.

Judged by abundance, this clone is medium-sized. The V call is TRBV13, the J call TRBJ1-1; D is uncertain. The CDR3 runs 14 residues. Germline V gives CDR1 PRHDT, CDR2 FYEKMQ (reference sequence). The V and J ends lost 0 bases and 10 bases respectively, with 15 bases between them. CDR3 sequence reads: CASSLGLGVSRAFF. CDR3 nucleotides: TGTGCCAGCAGCTTAGGCCTCGGGGTTTCCAGAGCTTTCTTT.

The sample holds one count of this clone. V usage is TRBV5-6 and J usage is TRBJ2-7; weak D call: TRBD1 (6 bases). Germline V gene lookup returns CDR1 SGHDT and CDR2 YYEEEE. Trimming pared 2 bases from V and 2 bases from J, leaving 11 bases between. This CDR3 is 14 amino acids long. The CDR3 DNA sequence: TGTGCCAGCAGCTTAAACAGGGACACCTACGAGCAGTACTTC. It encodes CASSLNRDTYEQYF.

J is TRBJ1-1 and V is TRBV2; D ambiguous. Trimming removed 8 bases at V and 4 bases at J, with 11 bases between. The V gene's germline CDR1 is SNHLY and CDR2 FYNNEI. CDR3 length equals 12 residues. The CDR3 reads CASQFGLTEAFF. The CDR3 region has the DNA TGTGCCAGCCAATTTGGTCTCACTGAAGCTTTCTTT.

CDR3 bases: TGCGCCAGCAGCCAAGAGAACTGGGGACATGGCTACACCTTC. Translating gives CASSQENWGHGYTF. V usage is TRBV4-3 and J usage is TRBJ1-2; weak D call: TRBD1 (5 bases). The CDR3 extends over 14 amino acids. Germline loops: CDR1 LGHNA, CDR2 YSLEER. The V end was cut by 0 bases, the J end by 6 bases, with 11 bases between.

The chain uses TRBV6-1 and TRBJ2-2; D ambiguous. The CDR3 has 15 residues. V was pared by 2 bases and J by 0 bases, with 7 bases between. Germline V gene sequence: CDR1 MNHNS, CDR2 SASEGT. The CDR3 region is CASSEWQTNTGELFF. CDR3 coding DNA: TGTGCCAGCAGTGAATGGCAAACGAACACCGGGGAGCTGTTTTTT.

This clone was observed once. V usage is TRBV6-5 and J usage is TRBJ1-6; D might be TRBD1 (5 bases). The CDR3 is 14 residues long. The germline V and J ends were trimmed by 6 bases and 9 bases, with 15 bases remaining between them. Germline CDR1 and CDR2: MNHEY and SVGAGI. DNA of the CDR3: TGTGCCAGCAGAGGGACCATGGGCGGTTCACCCCTCCACTTT. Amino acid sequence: CASRGTMGGSPLHF.